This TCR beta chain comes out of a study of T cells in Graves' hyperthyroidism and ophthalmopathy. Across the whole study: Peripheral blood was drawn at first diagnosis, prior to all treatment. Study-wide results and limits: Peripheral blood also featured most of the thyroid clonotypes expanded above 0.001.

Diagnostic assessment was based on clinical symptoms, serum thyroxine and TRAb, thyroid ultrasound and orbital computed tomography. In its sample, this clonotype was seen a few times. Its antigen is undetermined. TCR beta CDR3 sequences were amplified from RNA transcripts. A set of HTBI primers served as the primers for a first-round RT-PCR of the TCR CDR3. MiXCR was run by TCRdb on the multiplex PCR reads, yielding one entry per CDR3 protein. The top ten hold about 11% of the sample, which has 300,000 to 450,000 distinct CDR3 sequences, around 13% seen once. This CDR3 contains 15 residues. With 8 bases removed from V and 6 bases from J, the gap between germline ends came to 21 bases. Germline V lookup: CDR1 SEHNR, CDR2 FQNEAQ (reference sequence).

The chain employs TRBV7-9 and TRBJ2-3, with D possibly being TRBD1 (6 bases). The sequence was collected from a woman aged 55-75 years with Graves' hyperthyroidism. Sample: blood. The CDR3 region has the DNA TGTGCCAGCTCCCAGGGGCGCGCCCATATGGATACGCAGTATTTT. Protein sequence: CASSQGRAHMDTQYF.